This T cell receptor beta chain was retrieved from a study of blood T cell repertoires in COVID-19. Study-level information: Sample material is recorded as cDNA or gDNA derived from T cells, B-cell-depleted T cells, or PBMCs.

TCRdb's table, derived via immunoSEQ multiplex PCR, lists solely in-frame clones and lacks some. This sample has about 160,000 clones, with approximately 85% found just once. The specimen was peripheral blood. The clonotype was recovered from a woman aged 50 to 60 with COVID-19, enrolled during active disease.

The DNA for the CDR3 is TGCGCCAGCAGCCCAACCGGGGGCAATCAGCCCCAGCATTTT. Its protein is CASSPTGGNQPQHF. This chain joins TRBV4-1 and TRBJ1-5, with D hard to call. The CDR3 is 14 amino acids. Germline loops: CDR1 MGHRA, CDR2 YSYEKL. Trimming took off 4 bases at V and 2 bases at J, with 9 bases between the two ends.